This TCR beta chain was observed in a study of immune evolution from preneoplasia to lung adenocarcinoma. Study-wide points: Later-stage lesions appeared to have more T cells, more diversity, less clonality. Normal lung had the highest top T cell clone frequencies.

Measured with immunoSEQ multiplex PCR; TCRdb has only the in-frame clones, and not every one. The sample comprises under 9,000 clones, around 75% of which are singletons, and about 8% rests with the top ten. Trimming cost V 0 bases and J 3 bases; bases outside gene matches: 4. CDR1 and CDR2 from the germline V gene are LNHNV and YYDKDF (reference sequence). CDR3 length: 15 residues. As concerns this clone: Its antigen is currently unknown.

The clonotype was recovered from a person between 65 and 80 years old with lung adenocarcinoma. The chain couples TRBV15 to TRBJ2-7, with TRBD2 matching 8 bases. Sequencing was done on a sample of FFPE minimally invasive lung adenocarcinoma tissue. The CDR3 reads CATSRELGLDYEQYF. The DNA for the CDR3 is TGTGCCACCAGCAGAGAGTTGGGACTAGACTACGAGCAGTACTTC.